A single sample gave rise to the 8 T cell receptor beta chains below, sequenced in a study of early T cells in non-severe SARS-CoV-2 infection. TCRdb used MiXCR to reprocess the 5' RACE reads, holding one entry per CDR3 protein. The table records tens of thousands of distinct CDR3 sequences, around 12% of them present only once. The sequenced sample was whole blood, obtained at baseline. Every receptor here comes from an adult who was a healthcare worker with PCR-confirmed SARS-CoV-2 infection or an uninfected control (not recorded which).

This clonotype was seen more than once but under ten times. This chain uses TRBV28 with TRBJ2-7; D gene unclear. V was shortened by 2 bases and J by 6 bases, with 14 bases between the two germline ends. The germline gives CDR1 MDHEN, CDR2 SYDVKM. The CDR3 sequence is 14 residues long. DNA for the CDR3: TGTGCCAGCAGTTTACCACAACGACGGGTCGAGCAGTACTTC. Translating gives CASSLPQRRVEQYF.

This clonotype was detected only a few times. The chain carries TRBV20-1 and TRBJ2-7; 12 bases agree with TRBD2. Trimming removed 0 bases from V and 7 bases from J; junction bases left unmatched: 10. The germline V gene has CDR1 DFQATT and CDR2 SNEGSKA (reference sequence). This CDR3 has 16 residues. CDR3 residues: CSARDPASGRAGEQYF. The CDR3 coding sequence is TGCAGTGCTAGAGATCCGGCTAGCGGGAGGGCTGGGGAGCAGTACTTC.

J is TRBJ1-1 and V is TRBV20-1, with a tentative D call TRBD1 (5 bases). The CDR3 contains 13 residues. Germline V gene lookup returns CDR1 DFQATT and CDR2 SNEGSKA (reference sequence). V was clipped by 1 base and J by 11 bases, with 17 bases between them. Here the CDR3 DNA reads TGCAGTGCTAGAGTTCGGGACGACTTCTCGGCTTTCTTT. Amino acids: CSARVRDDFSAFF.

Ten or more counts support this clonotype. V is TRBV12-3 or TRBV12-4 and J is TRBJ2-3, with TRBD1 identical over 7 bases. CDR3 length: 15 amino acids. V shed 4 bases and J 0 bases; nucleotides not matched to a gene: 4. In DNA, the CDR3 is TGTGCCAGCAGTTGGGGACAGCACAGCACAGATACGCAGTATTTT. Protein product: CASSWGQHSTDTQYF.

The V call is TRBV20-1, the J call TRBJ1-5; D remains ambiguous. The CDR3 is made up of 13 amino acids. V was clipped by 1 base and J by 3 bases, with 7 bases between them. CDR1 and CDR2 (germline): DFQATT, SNEGSKA (reference sequence). CDR3 protein: CSARATLNQPQHF. The CDR3 nucleotides are TGCAGTGCTAGAGCGACTCTCAATCAGCCCCAGCATTTT.

This clonotype has just a few counts. V usage is TRBV20-1 and J usage is TRBJ2-1; possibly TRBD1 or TRBD2 for D (5 bases each). Germline V gene data show CDR1 as DFQATT and CDR2 as SNEGSKA (reference sequence). The CDR3 is 13 residues long. V dropped 6 bases and J dropped 7 bases, with 16 bases sitting between them. CDR3 in DNA: TGCAGTGCCCTAACGGGGCTTAAAAATGAGCAGTTCTTC. Amino acids: CSALTGLKNEQFF.

This clonotype was detected only a few times. The J gene is TRBJ2-4, the V gene TRBV12-3 or TRBV12-4; possibly TRBD2 for D (5 bases). The CDR3 totals 15 residues. Between the trimmed V and J ends, which lost 1 base and 2 bases, there was a span of 9 bases. Here the CDR3 reads CASSLVGETKNIQYF. The CDR3 nucleotides are TGTGCCAGCAGTTTAGTGGGAGAAACCAAAAACATTCAGTACTTC.

This clonotype was detected ten times or more. The rearrangement links TRBV20-1 to TRBJ2-1, with 7 positions matching TRBD2. The CDR3 runs to 15 residues. Germline V gene data show CDR1 as DFQATT and CDR2 as SNEGSKA (reference sequence). With V trimmed by 5 bases and J by 8 bases, 15 bases remained unmatched. The CDR3 DNA reads as TGCAGTGCTGCAGCGTTAGCGGGTGAAGGCGATGAGCAGTTCTTC. Encoded protein: CSAAALAGEGDEQFF.